Listed below are T cell receptor beta chains from one sample, sequenced in a study of shared clonotypes between healthy human individuals. The assay was immunoSEQ multiplex PCR, and TCRdb's table has in-frame clones only and misses some. The table shows about 360,000 clones, with about 70% occurring only once. Sequenced input: memory CD4+ T cells sorted from blood. All receptors derive from a man younger than 40 in good health. CDR3s include the opening cysteine and the closing phenylalanine or tryptophan. A D gene is named only where the DNA matches it firmly. The size of a clone is reported for some rows only, either as once, few or many, or as a class for expanded clones.

D gene,V gene,J gene,clone size,CDR3 DNA,CDR3 protein
NA,TRBV29-1,TRBJ2-7,NA,TGCAGCGTTGAAGGTCAGGAGTCCTACGAGCAGTACTTC,CSVEGQESYEQYF
TRBD2,TRBV5-4,TRBJ2-1,NA,TGTGCCAGCAGCCCGGGACTAGCGGCAGACTACAATGAGCAGTTCTTC,CASSPGLAADYNEQFF
NA,TRBV5-1,TRBJ1-6,NA,TGCGCCAGCAGCGCCGGACCGCAGAGCTCCTATAATTCACCCCTCCACTTT,CASSAGPQSSYNSPLHF
TRBD2,TRBV27,TRBJ2-1,few,TGTGCCAGCAGTTTACTAGCGGGAGGATACAATGAGCAGTTCTTC,CASSLLAGGYNEQFF
NA,TRBV15,TRBJ1-4,NA,TGTGCCACCAGCAGAGATTATGGTGCATCTAATGAAAAACTGTTTTTT,CATSRDYGASNEKLFF
NA,TRBV6-6,TRBJ2-3,NA,TGTGCCAGCAGCGCCGGCGGGTATACGCAGTATTTT,CASSAGGYTQYF
NA,TRBV11-2,TRBJ2-1,few,TGTGCCAGCAGCTTAGACGGGTCCCGGTACAATGAGCAGTTCTTC,CASSLDGSRYNEQFF
TRBD1,TRBV28,TRBJ2-7,NA,TGTGCCAGCAGTCGAGTTACGGGACAGGGGTTGCACGAGCAGTACTTC,CASSRVTGQGLHEQYF
NA,TRBV14,TRBJ1-3,NA,TGTGCCAGCAGCCGCCACTTACAGGCAGCCGGAAACACCATATATTTT,CASSRHLQAAGNTIYF
NA,TRBV25-1,TRBJ2-1,once,TGTGCCAGCACCGAAGGTAGGGTGGACCTGGATCCCAATGAGCAGTTCTTC,CASTEGRVDLDPNEQFF
TRBD2,TRBV4-3,TRBJ2-1,NA,TGCGCCAGCAGCATCCGGCTAGCGGGAGATCGCAATGAGCAGTTCTTC,CASSIRLAGDRNEQFF
NA,TRBV4-3,TRBJ2-1,NA,TGCGCCAGCAGCCGCGTGTCCGGGGAGACGAATGAGCAGTTCTTC,CASSRVSGETNEQFF
TRBD1,TRBV28,TRBJ2-5,NA,TGTGCCAGCAGTTTCCCTCAGACAGGGTGGACTCAAGAGACCCAGTACTTC,CASSFPQTGWTQETQYF
NA,TRBV6-6,TRBJ2-7,few,TGTGCCAGCGAAAAGGGAGGCCTCTCCTACGAGCAGTACTTC,CASEKGGLSYEQYF
NA,TRBV6-1,TRBJ1-2,NA,TGTGCCAGCAGTGAAAGTGGGGCCCCCTATGGCTACACCTTC,CASSESGAPYGYTF
TRBD2,TRBV5-6,TRBJ2-7,NA,TGTGCCAGCAGCTTCCGGGAGGGCCTCAGTTACGAGCAGTACTTC,CASSFREGLSYEQYF
NA,TRBV19,TRBJ2-1,NA,TGTGCCAGTAGTATCACTTTTAGGGGGAGGCTCGACAATGAGCAGTTCTTC,CASSITFRGRLDNEQFF
NA,TRBV7-2,TRBJ1-2,NA,TGTGCCAGCAGCTCGGGACGCCTTGGAGAACCGGGCTATGGCTACACCTTC,CASSSGRLGEPGYGYTF
NA,TRBV5-1,TRBJ1-6,NA,TGCGCCAGCAGCTCCGGGACTGATAATTCACCCCTCCACTTT,CASSSGTDNSPLHF
TRBD1,TRBV2,TRBJ2-7,NA,TGTGCCAGCAGTCCCGTGGCAGGGGGAGCCGAGCAGTACTTC,CASSPVAGGAEQYF
NA,TRBV10-3,TRBJ2-7,NA,TGTGCCATCAGCCGGACTGATTACGAGCAGTACTTC,CAISRTDYEQYF
NA,TRBV6-5,TRBJ2-7,NA,TGTGCCAGCAGTTACACTACAGGAACCTACGAGCAGTACTTC,CASSYTTGTYEQYF
TRBD2,TRBV5-1,TRBJ2-3,once,TGCGCCAGCAGCTTGATGCGGGAGGGGCAGTATTTT,CASSLMREGQYF
NA,TRBV5-1,TRBJ2-7,NA,TGCGCCAGCAGCTTGGACAGCCAGGGCTACGAGCAGTACTTC,CASSLDSQGYEQYF
TRBD2,TRBV7-9,TRBJ2-1,NA,TGTGCCAGCAGCGCCCGGATATGGCTAGCGGGAGACTTCAATGAGCAGTTCTTC,CASSARIWLAGDFNEQFF
NA,TRBV5-4,TRBJ2-2,NA,TGTGCCAGCAGCTTGGGGGGGCCGGGACAGAACACCGGGGAGCTGTTTTTT,CASSLGGPGQNTGELFF
NA,TRBV6-5,TRBJ1-1,NA,TGTGCCAGCAAGTCCGACACTGAAGCTTTCTTT,CASKSDTEAFF
NA,TRBV28,TRBJ1-4,NA,TGTGCCAGCAGTATCTACGCAGGGGCAACTAATGAAAAACTGTTTTTT,CASSIYAGATNEKLFF
NA,TRBV4-3,TRBJ2-1,NA,TGCGCCAGCAGCCAAGATAGTGTCTGGGGGATTATCAATGAGCAGTTCTTC,CASSQDSVWGIINEQFF
TRBD1,TRBV7-9,TRBJ2-1,NA,TGTGCCAGCGGGACAGGGCTCTGGTACAATGAGCAGTTCTTC,CASGTGLWYNEQFF
TRBD1,TRBV10-2,TRBJ2-6,few,TGCGCCAGCAGTCCCGGGACAGGGAACTCTGGGGCCAACGTCCTGACTTTC,CASSPGTGNSGANVLTF
NA,TRBV10-3,TRBJ2-2,once,TGTGCCATCAGTGAAGTGGGGGGGGAGCTGTTTTTT,CAISEVGGELFF
TRBD2,TRBV9,TRBJ2-2,NA,TGTGCCAGCAGCGCACGGGAGGATCTCACCGGGGAGCTGTTTTTT,CASSAREDLTGELFF
NA,TRBV2,TRBJ2-7,NA,TGTGCCAGCAGTGATGCCTACGAGCAGTACTTC,CASSDAYEQYF
NA,TRBV5-4,TRBJ2-7,NA,TGTGCCAGCAGCTTGGGAGGGCAGACTCCTGGGGAGCAGTACTTC,CASSLGGQTPGEQYF
NA,TRBV27,TRBJ2-4,few,TGTGCCAGCAGTTTAGTGGGGCAGGGAAACATTCAGTACTTC,CASSLVGQGNIQYF
NA,TRBV30,TRBJ1-2,NA,TGTGCCTGGAGTGTTGGGCAGGGCCCGGGCTATGGCTACACCTTC,CAWSVGQGPGYGYTF
NA,TRBV11-2,TRBJ2-7,NA,TGTGCCAGCAGCTTAATTTCCGACTACGAGCAGTACTTC,CASSLISDYEQYF
NA,TRBV2,TRBJ1-2,NA,TGTGCCAGCAGTGTTTCGGGGAAAAAAGGAGATGGCTACACCTTC,CASSVSGKKGDGYTF
NA,TRBV9,TRBJ1-3,NA,TGTGCCAGCAGCGCCCGTGGGGGAAACACCATATATTTT,CASSARGGNTIYF
NA,TRBV7-9,TRBJ1-1,NA,TGTGCCAGCAGCTTGTCTGGGACCATGAACACTGAAGCTTTCTTT,CASSLSGTMNTEAFF
NA,TRBV7-8,TRBJ2-2,few,TGTGCCAGCAGCCGGGTTCGGGGCGGGGAGCTGTTTTTT,CASSRVRGGELFF
NA,TRBV6-1,TRBJ1-4,NA,TGTGCCAGCAGTGAAGCGTGGGCAGGCAAACTGTTTTTT,CASSEAWAGKLFF
NA,TRBV28,TRBJ1-3,NA,TGTGCCAGCAGTTCCACGGACCGGCCGGGTGGAAACACCATATATTTT,CASSSTDRPGGNTIYF
NA,TRBV10-3,TRBJ2-3,NA,TGTGCCATCAGTGGCGGGTGGGTGGATACGCAGTATTTT,CAISGGWVDTQYF
TRBD1,TRBV18,TRBJ2-7,many,TGTGCCAGCTCAGTGACAGGGGGAAACGCCTACGAGCAGTACTTC,CASSVTGGNAYEQYF
TRBD1,TRBV19,TRBJ2-2,NA,TGTGCCAGTATTCCGGGACAGACGAACACCGGGGAGCTGTTTTTT,CASIPGQTNTGELFF
NA,TRBV28,TRBJ1-1,NA,TGTGCCAGCAGTACCACGACTGGGGGGACTGAAGCTTTCTTT,CASSTTTGGTEAFF
TRBD1,TRBV5-8,TRBJ1-2,NA,TGTGCCAGCAGCTCCGCTGTCCAGGGGGTTGGCTACACCTTC,CASSSAVQGVGYTF
NA,TRBV5-4,TRBJ1-2,NA,TGTGCCAGCAGCTTATCAGGGGCCTATGGCTACACCTTC,CASSLSGAYGYTF
NA,TRBV19,TRBJ1-1,once,TGTGCCAGTCAGAGTTTCATGAACACTGAAGCTTTCTTT,CASQSFMNTEAFF
NA,TRBV5-8,TRBJ2-1,many,TGTGCCAGCGCCCCGGCGGGGATTTATGAGCAGTTCTTC,CASAPAGIYEQFF
NA,TRBV28,TRBJ1-2,NA,TGTGCCAGCAGTTTAAAGGGGAGTAACTATGGCTACACCTTC,CASSLKGSNYGYTF
NA,TRBV7-3,TRBJ2-2,NA,TGTGCCAGCAGCTTAAACGGCGCGAACACCGGGGAGCTGTTTTTT,CASSLNGANTGELFF
NA,TRBV9,TRBJ2-5,NA,TGTGCCAGCACCAGACATGAGGCGGGAGAGACCCAGTACTTC,CASTRHEAGETQYF
TRBD2,TRBV9,TRBJ2-7,NA,TGTGCCAGCAGCCCCCACGGGACTAGCTACGAGCAGTACTTC,CASSPHGTSYEQYF
NA,TRBV5-1,TRBJ1-3,NA,TGCGCCAGCAGCTTGGACAGACCCAACTCTGGAAACACCATATATTTT,CASSLDRPNSGNTIYF
NA,TRBV28,TRBJ1-5,few,TGTGCCAGCAGTTTTTGGAAGGGCGGAGGGCAGCCCCAGCATTTT,CASSFWKGGGQPQHF